This T cell receptor (beta chain) was sequenced in a study of cytomegalovirus exposure and HLA in healthy donors. Study-level findings and limits: Later work showed greater clonal expansion in HLA-associated TCR beta chains than in equally common others. Cytomegalovirus association was assigned to over 150 TCR beta chains.

60 Vbeta and 13 Jbeta primers were used in PCR. The repertoire was sequenced with immunoSEQ multiplex PCR; TCRdb's copy has only in-frame clones and lacks some. This sample has under 70,000 clones, with about 70% found just once. Points on this clone: Its antigen is not known.

CDR3 length: 20 residues. The ends lost 5 bases at V and 10 bases at J; junction bases unmatched: 30. CDR1 is SGHVS, CDR2 FQNEAQ, per germline. The sequenced sample consisted of PBMCs. The sequence was obtained from a woman aged 25 to 45 in good health and CMV-seronegative. The chain links TRBV7-8 to TRBJ2-7; 9 bases are a match to TRBD1. CDR3 amino acids: CASSPPPFNLGSGQGRQQYF. CDR3 DNA: TGTGCCAGCAGCCCGCCCCCATTTAACCTGGGGTCGGGACAGGGAAGACAACAGTACTTC. The full variable domain, in which reference TRBV7-8 and TRBJ2-7 provide the parts outside the CDR3, is GAGVSQSPRYKVAKRGQDVALRCDPISGHVSLFWYQQALGQGPEFLTYFQNEAQLDKSGLPSDRFFAERPEGSVSTLKIQRTQQEDSAVYLCASSPPPFNLGSGQGRQQYFGPGTRLTVT.